The 4 T cell receptor beta chains below were found in one sample sequenced in a study of T-cell memory formation after mild COVID-19. Each CDR3 protein gets one entry after TCRdb re-called the 5' RACE reads with MiXCR. Here the sample spans about 190,000 distinct CDR3 sequences, about a sixth being singletons. Sequencing used PBMCs or a T cell subset sorted from them (not recorded which). These receptors originate from an adult woman who had mild COVID-19 (a few samples of this study predate the infection). Cell type and time point are not known.

The rearrangement uses TRBV19 and TRBJ2-1; D is undetermined. Germline CDR1 and CDR2: LNHDA and SQIVND (reference sequence). This CDR3 has 15 amino acids. Trimming removed 3 bases at V and 5 bases at J, with 14 bases between. In DNA, the CDR3 is TGTGCCAGTAGTATTCCGGGCCTCACCGACAATGAGCAGTTCTTC. Translating it yields CASSIPGLTDNEQFF. Drawing the rest from reference TRBV19 and TRBJ2-1, the complete variable domain is DGGITQSPKYLFRKEGQNVTLSCEQNLNHDAMYWYRQDPGQGLRLIYYSQIVNDFQKGDIAEGYSVSREKKESFPLTVTSAQKNPTAFYLCASSIPGLTDNEQFFGPGTRLTVL.

V gene TRBV11-2 combines with J gene TRBJ1-1; 7 bases map to TRBD1. Germline V CDR1 and CDR2: SGHAT, FQNNGV. The trim removed 3 bases at V and 4 bases at J, leaving 11 bases unmatched. This CDR3 is 16 amino acids long. The CDR3 loop is CASSFQIQGVGTEAFF. Written as DNA, the CDR3 is TGTGCCAGCAGCTTCCAAATCCAGGGGGTGGGCACTGAAGCTTTCTTT.

This chain links TRBV25-1 with TRBJ1-2; D may be TRBD1 (5 bases). The CDR3 length is 14 residues. With 4 bases removed from V and 4 bases from J, the gap between germline ends came to 13 bases. CDR1 and CDR2 from the germline V gene are MGHDK and SYGVNS. The CDR3 is CASSVRDGPYGYTF. CDR3 DNA sequence: TGTGCCAGCAGTGTACGGGACGGCCCCTATGGCTACACCTTC.

This clonotype was picked up a small number of times. The chain uses TRBV7-2 and TRBJ2-7; 7 bases line up with TRBD1. Germline lookup yields CDR1 SGHTA and CDR2 FQGNSA. The J segment lost 2 bases and the V segment lost 8 bases, leaving 6 bases of the junction unmatched. The CDR3 totals 13 residues. This CDR3 is CASGRQGPYEQYF. CDR3 nucleotides: TGTGCCAGCGGGCGACAGGGCCCCTACGAGCAGTACTTC.